The T cell receptor (beta chain) under discussion was sequenced for a study of radiation and T cells in renal cell carcinoma. Regarding time point: baseline pretreatment blood. Treatment specified: 15 Gy SBRT to primary tumor, nephrectomy 4 weeks later. This renal cell carcinoma was of the clear cell type. This clone was counted once. Profiled with immunoSEQ multiplex PCR; TCRdb holds only in-frame clones, not every one. The table records approximately 140,000 clones, 88% of them present only once. The CDR3 sequence is 13 residues long. V was pared by 5 bases and J by 8 bases, with 15 bases between. Germline-derived CDR1 and CDR2 are MDHEN and SYDVKM.

The sequencing used blood, collected from a patient whose treatment included radiotherapy and nephrectomy. This chain joins TRBV28 and TRBJ1-2, with D tentatively TRBD1 (6 bases). This TCR was recovered from a woman in her sixties or seventies with renal cell carcinoma. In nucleotides, the CDR3 is TGTGCCAGCAGTCCCCAGACAGGATTAGGCTACACCTTC. Protein sequence: CASSPQTGLGYTF.